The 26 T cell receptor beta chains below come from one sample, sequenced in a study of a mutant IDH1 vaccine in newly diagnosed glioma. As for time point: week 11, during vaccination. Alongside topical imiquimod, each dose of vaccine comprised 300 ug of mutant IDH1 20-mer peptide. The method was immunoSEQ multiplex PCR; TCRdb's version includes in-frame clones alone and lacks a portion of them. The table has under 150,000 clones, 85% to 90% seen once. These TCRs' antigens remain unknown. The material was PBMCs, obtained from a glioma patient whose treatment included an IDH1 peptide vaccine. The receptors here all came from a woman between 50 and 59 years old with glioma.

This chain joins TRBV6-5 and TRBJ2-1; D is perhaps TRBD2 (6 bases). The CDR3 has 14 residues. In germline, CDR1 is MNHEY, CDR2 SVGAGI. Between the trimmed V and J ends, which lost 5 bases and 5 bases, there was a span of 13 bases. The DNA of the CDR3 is TGTGCCAGCAGTCCCTGGGACTTCAACAATGAGCAGTTCTTC. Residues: CASSPWDFNNEQFF.

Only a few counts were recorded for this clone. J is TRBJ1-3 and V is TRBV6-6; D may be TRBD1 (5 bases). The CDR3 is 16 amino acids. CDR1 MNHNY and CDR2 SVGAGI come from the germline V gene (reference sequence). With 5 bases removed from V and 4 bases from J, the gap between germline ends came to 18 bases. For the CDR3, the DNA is TGTGCCAGCAGTCCGCCCGGAGGGGTGGACGGAAACACCATATATTTT. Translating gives CASSPPGGVDGNTIYF.

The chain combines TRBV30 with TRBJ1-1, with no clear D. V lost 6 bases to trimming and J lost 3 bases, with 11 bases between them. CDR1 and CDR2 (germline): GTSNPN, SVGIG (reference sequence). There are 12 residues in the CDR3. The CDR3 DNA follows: TGTGCCTGCCGTCCGGGTTACACTGAAGCTTTCTTT. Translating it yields CACRPGYTEAFF.

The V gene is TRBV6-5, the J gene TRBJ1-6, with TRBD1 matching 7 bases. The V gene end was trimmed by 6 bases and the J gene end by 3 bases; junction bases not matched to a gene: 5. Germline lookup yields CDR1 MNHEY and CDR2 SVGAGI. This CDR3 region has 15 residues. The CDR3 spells CASSPRDSYNSPLHF. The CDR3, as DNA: TGTGCCAGCAGCCCCCGGGACAGCTATAATTCACCCCTCCACTTT.

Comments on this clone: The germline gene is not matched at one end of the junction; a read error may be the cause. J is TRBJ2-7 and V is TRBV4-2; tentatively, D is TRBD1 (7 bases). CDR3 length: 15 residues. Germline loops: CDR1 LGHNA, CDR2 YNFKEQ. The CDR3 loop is CASSQGSGGMDEQYF. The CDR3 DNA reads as TGTGCCAGCAGTCAAGGATCAGGGGGGATGGACGAGCAGTACTTC.

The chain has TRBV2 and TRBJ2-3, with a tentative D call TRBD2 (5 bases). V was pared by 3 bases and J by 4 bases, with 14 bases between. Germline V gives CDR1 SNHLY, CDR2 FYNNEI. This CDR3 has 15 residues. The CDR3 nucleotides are TGTGCCAGCAGTGATCAATCGAGGGTGGCAGATACGCAGTATTTT. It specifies CASSDQSRVADTQYF.

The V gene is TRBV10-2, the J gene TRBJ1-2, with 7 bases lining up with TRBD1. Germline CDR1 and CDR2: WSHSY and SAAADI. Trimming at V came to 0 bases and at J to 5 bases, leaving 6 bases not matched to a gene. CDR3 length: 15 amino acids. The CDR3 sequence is CASSESPTGLYGYTF. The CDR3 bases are TGCGCCAGCAGTGAGTCCCCGACAGGGCTGTATGGCTACACCTTC.

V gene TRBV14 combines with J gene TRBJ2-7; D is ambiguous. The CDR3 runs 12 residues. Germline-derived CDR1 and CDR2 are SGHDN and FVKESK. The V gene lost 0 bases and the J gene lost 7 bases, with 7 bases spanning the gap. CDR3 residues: CASSQDPWEQYF. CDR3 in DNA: TGTGCCAGCAGCCAAGATCCCTGGGAGCAGTACTTC. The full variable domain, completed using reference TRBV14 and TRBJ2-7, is EAGVTQFPSHSVIEKGQTVTLRCDPISGHDNLYWYRRVMGKEIKFLLHFVKESKQDESGMPNNRFLAERTGGTYSTLKVQPAELEDSGVYFCASSQDPWEQYFGPGTRLTVT.

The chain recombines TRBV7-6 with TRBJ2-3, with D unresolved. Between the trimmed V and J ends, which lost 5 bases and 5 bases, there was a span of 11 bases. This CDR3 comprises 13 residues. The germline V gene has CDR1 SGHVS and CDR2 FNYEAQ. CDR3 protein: CASSGSRVDTQYF. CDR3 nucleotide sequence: TGTGCCAGCAGCGGTAGCCGAGTAGATACGCAGTATTTT. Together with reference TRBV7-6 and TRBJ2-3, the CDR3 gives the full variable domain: GAGVSQSPRYKVTKRGQDVALRCDPISGHVSLYWYRQALGQGPEFLTYFNYEAQQDKSGLPNDRFSAERPEGSISTLTIQRTEQRDSAMYRCASSGSRVDTQYFGPGTRLTVL.

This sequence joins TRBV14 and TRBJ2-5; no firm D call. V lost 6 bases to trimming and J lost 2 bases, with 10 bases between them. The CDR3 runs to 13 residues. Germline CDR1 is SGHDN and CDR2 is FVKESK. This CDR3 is CASRRIPQETQYF. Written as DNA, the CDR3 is TGTGCCAGCAGGCGGATCCCACAAGAGACCCAGTACTTC.

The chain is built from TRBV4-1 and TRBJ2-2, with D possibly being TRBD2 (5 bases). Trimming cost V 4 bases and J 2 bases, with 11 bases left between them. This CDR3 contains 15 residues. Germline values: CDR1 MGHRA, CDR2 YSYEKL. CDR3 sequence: CASSRTEANTGELFF. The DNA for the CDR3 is TGCGCCAGCAGCCGCACGGAGGCCAACACCGGGGAGCTGTTTTTT.

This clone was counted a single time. The CDR3 sequence: CASSSAQGGNEQFF. The CDR3 bases are TGTGCCAGCAGCTCAGCCCAGGGAGGTAATGAGCAGTTCTTC. V usage is TRBV5-4 and J usage is TRBJ2-1; D possibly corresponds to TRBD2 (6 bases). Trimming took 3 bases from V and 7 from J, leaving 14 bases between them. This CDR3 is built from 14 residues. Looked up from germline, CDR1 is SGHNT and CDR2 is YYREEE (reference sequence).

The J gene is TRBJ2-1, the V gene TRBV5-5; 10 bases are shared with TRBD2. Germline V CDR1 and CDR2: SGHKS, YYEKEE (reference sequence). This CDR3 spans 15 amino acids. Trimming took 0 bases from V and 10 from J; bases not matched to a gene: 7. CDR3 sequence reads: CASSLAPSGSGEQFF. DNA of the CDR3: TGTGCCAGCAGCTTGGCTCCTAGCGGGAGTGGCGAGCAGTTCTTC.

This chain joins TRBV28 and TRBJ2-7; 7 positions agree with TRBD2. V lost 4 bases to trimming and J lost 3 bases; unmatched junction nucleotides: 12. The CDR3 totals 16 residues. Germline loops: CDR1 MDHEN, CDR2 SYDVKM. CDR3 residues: CASSSVSGKDLYEQYF. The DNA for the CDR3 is TGTGCCAGCAGTTCGGTCAGCGGGAAGGATCTCTACGAGCAGTACTTC.

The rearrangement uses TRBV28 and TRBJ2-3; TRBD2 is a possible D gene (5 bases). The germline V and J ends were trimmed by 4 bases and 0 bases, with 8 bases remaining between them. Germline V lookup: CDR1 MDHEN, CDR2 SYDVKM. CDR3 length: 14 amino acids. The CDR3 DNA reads TGTGCCAGCAGTTGGCGGGTGAGCACAGATACGCAGTATTTT. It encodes CASSWRVSTDTQYF.

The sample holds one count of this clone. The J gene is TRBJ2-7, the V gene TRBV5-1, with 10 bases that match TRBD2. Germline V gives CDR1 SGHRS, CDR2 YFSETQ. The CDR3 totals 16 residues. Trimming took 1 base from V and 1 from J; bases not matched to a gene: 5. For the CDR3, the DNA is TGCGCCAGCAGCTTGCTGGTTAGCGGGGGGTCCTACGAGCAGTACTTC. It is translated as CASSLLVSGGSYEQYF.

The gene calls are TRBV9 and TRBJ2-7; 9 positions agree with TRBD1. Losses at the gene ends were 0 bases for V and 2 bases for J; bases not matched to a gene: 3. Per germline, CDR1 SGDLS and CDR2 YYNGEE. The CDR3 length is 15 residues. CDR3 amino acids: CASSVAGTGPYEQYF. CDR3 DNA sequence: TGTGCCAGCAGCGTAGCGGGGACAGGGCCCTACGAGCAGTACTTC.

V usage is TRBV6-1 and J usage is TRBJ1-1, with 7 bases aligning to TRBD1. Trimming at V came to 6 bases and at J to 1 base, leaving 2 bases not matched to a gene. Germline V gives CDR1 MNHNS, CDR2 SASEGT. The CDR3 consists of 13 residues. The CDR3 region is CASSNRGNTEAFF. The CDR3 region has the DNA TGTGCCAGCAGCAACAGGGGGAACACTGAAGCTTTCTTT.

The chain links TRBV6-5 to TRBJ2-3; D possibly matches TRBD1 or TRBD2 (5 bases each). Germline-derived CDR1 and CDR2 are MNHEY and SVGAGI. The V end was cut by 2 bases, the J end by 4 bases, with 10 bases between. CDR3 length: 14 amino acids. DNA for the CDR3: TGTGCCAGCAGTTACGGGACCTCGGCAGATACGCAGTATTTT. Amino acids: CASSYGTSADTQYF.

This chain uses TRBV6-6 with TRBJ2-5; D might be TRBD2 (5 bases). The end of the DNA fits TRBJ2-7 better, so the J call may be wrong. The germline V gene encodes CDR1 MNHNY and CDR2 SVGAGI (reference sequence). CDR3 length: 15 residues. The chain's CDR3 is CASSYGPGFPYEQYF. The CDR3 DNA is TGTGCCAGCAGTTACGGTCCGGGGTTCCCCTACGAGCAGTACTTC.

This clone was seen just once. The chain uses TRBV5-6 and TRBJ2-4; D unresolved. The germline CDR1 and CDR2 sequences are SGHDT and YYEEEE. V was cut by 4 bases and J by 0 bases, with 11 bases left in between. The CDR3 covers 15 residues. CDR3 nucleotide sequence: TGTGCCAGCAGCGGGTTGAGACTAGCCAAAAACATTCAGTACTTC. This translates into CASSGLRLAKNIQYF.

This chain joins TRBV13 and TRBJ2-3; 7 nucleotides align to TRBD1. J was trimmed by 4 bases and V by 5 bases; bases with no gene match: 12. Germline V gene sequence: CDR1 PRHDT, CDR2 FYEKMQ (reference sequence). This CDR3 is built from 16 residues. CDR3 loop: CASSPGGSGGADTQYF. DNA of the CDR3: TGTGCCAGCAGCCCCGGTGGGTCAGGGGGTGCAGATACGCAGTATTTT.

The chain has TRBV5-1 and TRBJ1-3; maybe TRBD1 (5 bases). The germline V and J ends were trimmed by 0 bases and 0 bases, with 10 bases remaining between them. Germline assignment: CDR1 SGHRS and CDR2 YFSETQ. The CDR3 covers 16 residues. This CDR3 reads CASSLEGMGSGNTIYF. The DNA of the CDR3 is TGCGCCAGCAGCTTGGAGGGGATGGGCTCTGGAAACACCATATATTTT.

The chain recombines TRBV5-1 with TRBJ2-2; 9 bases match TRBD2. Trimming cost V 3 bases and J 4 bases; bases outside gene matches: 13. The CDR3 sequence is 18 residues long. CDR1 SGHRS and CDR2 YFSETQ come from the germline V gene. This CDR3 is CASSSKVLAGVVTGELFF. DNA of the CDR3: TGCGCCAGCAGCTCGAAGGTATTAGCGGGAGTGGTCACCGGGGAGCTGTTTTTT. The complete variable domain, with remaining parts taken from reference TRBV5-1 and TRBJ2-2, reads KAGVTQTPRYLIKTRGQQVTLSCSPISGHRSVSWYQQTPGQGLQFLFEYFSETQRNKGNFPGRFSGRQFSNSRSEMNVSTLELGDSALYLCASSSKVLAGVVTGELFFGEGSRLTVL.

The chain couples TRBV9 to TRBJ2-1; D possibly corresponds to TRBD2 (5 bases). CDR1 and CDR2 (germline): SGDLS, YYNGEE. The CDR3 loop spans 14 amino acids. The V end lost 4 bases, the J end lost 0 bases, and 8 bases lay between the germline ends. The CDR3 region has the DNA TGTGCCAGCAGCCCACGGGACTCCTACAATGAGCAGTTCTTC. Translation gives CASSPRDSYNEQFF.

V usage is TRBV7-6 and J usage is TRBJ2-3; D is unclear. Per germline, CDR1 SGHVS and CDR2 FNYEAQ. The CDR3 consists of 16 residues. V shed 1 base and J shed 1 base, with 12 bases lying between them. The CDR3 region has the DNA TGTGCCAGCAGCTTAGGTTTGGACCGGGGCACAGATACGCAGTATTTT. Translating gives CASSLGLDRGTDTQYF.